Listed below are T cell receptor beta chains from one sample, sequenced in a study of cytomegalovirus exposure and HLA in healthy donors. Generated by immunoSEQ multiplex PCR, the TCRdb table keeps only in-frame clones and is missing some. The sample contains tens of thousands of clones, less than 70% of which appear only once. What was sequenced was PBMCs. The receptors here all came from a woman aged 25 to 39 in good health and CMV-seronegative. CDR3s include the opening cysteine and the closing phenylalanine or tryptophan.

j_call | v_call | cdr3_aa
TRBJ2-5 | TRBV2 | CASSVRQGETQYF
TRBJ2-5 | TRBV25-1 | CATSDREKETQYF
TRBJ1-5 | TRBV6-1 | CASSEGRVGNQPQHF
TRBJ2-1 | TRBV19 | CASSIDPALAGGVEQFF
TRBJ2-7 | TRBV25-1 | CASSEESGGTGSDYEQYF
TRBJ2-1 | TRBV7-6 | CASSLEKTEQFF
TRBJ1-5 | TRBV5-8 | CASSPKGQGIQPQHF
TRBJ2-7 | TRBV7-8 | CASSRTGLYEQYF
TRBJ1-4 | TRBV14 | CASSQVGQGASDEKLFF
TRBJ2-5 | TRBV7-2 | CASSTGTGEETQYF
TRBJ2-7 | TRBV19 | CASSSSDESSYEQYF
TRBJ2-5 | TRBV5-1 | CASRISAGGLRETQYF
TRBJ1-5 | TRBV7-9 | CASSPQGPQPQHF
TRBJ2-5 | TRBV5-4 | CASSPRTSGAQETQYF
TRBJ1-1 | TRBV6-5 | CASSWIRDTEAFF
TRBJ1-2 | TRBV6-5 | CASSYSRAGGYTF
TRBJ2-5 | TRBV25-1 | CASSLIGETQYF
TRBJ1-1 | TRBV27 | CASNTQGATEAFF
TRBJ2-5 | TRBV10-3 | CAISDRQGAMAQYF
TRBJ2-7 | TRBV6-5 | CASSYRGLSYEQYF
TRBJ2-7 | TRBV28 | CASIPGQGRSYEQYF
TRBJ2-7 | TRBV6-5 | CASSPGTGVAEQYF
TRBJ1-6 | TRBV7-8 | CASSLGGQHSPLHF
TRBJ2-3 | TRBV2 | CASSAEGLDTQYF
TRBJ1-1 | TRBV11-1 | CASSLSQSGAFF
TRBJ2-5 | TRBV5-1 | CASSSTTSSETQYF
TRBJ1-1 | TRBV27 | CASSFQGANTEAFF
TRBJ2-3 | TRBV2 | CASRQTSGTTDTQYF
TRBJ2-3 | TRBV4-2 | CASSVNSGGTDTQYF
TRBJ1-5 | TRBV19 | CASSRIVGDLNQPQHF
TRBJ2-1 | TRBV7-2 | CASNRGRIAYNEQFF
TRBJ1-1 | TRBV11-2 | CASSLVGRGRLNTEAFF
TRBJ1-4 | TRBV27 | CASSSLHRARLINEKLFF
TRBJ1-1 | TRBV6-6 | CASSPREAGGPEAFF
TRBJ1-1 | TRBV13 | CASTSPGGQVGTEAFF
TRBJ2-5 | TRBV9 | CASSVGGLAGTETQYF
TRBJ1-2 | TRBV30 | CAWKGLGVRQNTNYGYTF
TRBJ2-7 | TRBV4-2 | CASSSTPGQILYEQYF
TRBJ1-2 | TRBV4-1 | CASSQGPTRDRGYPNYGYTF
TRBJ1-1 | TRBV30 | CACRDTLNTEAFF
TRBJ2-3 | TRBV5-1 | CASSPPSGGADTQYF
TRBJ2-5 | TRBV6-6 | CASSYSDNRGTQYF
TRBJ1-4 | TRBV4-2 | CASSQTGGGEKLFF
TRBJ1-1 | TRBV9 | CASSVLGNTEAFF
TRBJ2-3 | TRBV11-2 | CASSLTAPDTQYF